Shown below are 5 T cell receptor beta chains from a single sample sequenced in a study of blood T cell repertoires in COVID-19. Measured with immunoSEQ multiplex PCR; TCRdb has only the in-frame clones, and not every one. The data hold 400,000 to 450,000 clones, with less than 95% observed a single time. Material for sequencing was PBMCs or T cells enriched from blood (not recorded which). Receptors originate from a man younger than 30 who had recovered from COVID-19.

V gene TRBV6-1 combines with J gene TRBJ1-2; weak D call: TRBD1 (5 bases). From germline, CDR1 is MNHNS and CDR2 SASEGT. V was clipped by 2 bases and J by 3 bases, with 13 bases between them. This CDR3 comprises 15 residues. The CDR3 sequence is CASSESWGAYYGYTF. Here the CDR3 DNA reads TGTGCCAGCAGTGAATCATGGGGCGCGTACTATGGCTACACCTTC.

This clone was observed a few times. The rearrangement joins TRBV30 to TRBJ2-5, with TRBD2 matching 15 bases. CDR1 GTSNPN and CDR2 SVGIG come from the germline V gene (reference sequence). The CDR3 is 15 amino acids. The V gene end was trimmed by 5 bases and the J gene end by 3 bases; junction bases not matched to a gene: 4. CDR3 amino acids: CAWGTSGRLEETQYF. CDR3 DNA sequence: TGTGCCTGGGGGACTAGCGGGAGGTTGGAAGAGACCCAGTACTTC.

The chain links TRBV2 to TRBJ2-3, with D maybe TRBD1 (6 bases). Germline V CDR1 and CDR2: SNHLY, FYNNEI. The V end was cut by 3 bases, the J end by 3 bases, with 16 bases between. The CDR3 sequence is 16 residues long. The CDR3 is CASSERGTRDTDTQYF. DNA for the CDR3: TGTGCCAGCAGTGAGAGGGGGACAAGGGATACAGATACGCAGTATTTT.

The rearrangement joins TRBV6-5 to TRBJ1-5; TRBD1 matches at 7 bases. The V segment lost 6 bases and the J segment 2 bases; nucleotides outside the gene matches: 7. This CDR3 is built from 15 residues. Germline-derived CDR1 and CDR2 are MNHEY and SVGAGI. Written as DNA, the CDR3 is TGTGCCAGCAGAAAACAGGGGACGGGCAATCAGCCCCAGCATTTT. The encoded protein is CASRKQGTGNQPQHF.

This clone was detected once. The chain links TRBV24-1 to TRBJ1-2; the D gene is possibly TRBD1 (6 bases). V lost 6 bases to trimming and J lost 3 bases, with 22 bases between them. Germline V gives CDR1 KGHDR, CDR2 SFDVKD. The CDR3 contains 17 residues. In nucleotides, the CDR3 is TGTGCCACCAGTAGGGAAACAGGGCCCCCTAGGGACTATGGCTACACCTTC. It codes for CATSRETGPPRDYGYTF.